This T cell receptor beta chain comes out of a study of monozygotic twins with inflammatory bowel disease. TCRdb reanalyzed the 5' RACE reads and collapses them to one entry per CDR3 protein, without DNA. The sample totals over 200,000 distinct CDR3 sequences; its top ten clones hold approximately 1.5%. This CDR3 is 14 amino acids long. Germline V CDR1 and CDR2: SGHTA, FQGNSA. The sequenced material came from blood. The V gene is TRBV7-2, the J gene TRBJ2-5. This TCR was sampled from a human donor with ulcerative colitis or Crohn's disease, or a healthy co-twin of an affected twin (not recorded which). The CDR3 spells CASSLRSAKETQYF.